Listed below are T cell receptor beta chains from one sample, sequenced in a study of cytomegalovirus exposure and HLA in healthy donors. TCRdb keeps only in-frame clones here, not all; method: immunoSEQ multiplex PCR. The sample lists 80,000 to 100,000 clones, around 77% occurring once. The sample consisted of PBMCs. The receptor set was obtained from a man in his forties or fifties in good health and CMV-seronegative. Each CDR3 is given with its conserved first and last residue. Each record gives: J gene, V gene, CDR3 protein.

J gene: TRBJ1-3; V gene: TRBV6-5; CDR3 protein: CASRVTASGNTIYF
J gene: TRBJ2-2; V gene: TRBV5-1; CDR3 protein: CASSPGTSPNTGELFF
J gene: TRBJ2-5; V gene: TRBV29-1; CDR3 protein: CSVAQAQETQYF
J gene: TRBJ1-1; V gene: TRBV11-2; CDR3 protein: CASQLQGTVHTEAFF
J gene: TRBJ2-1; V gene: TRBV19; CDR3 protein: CASSTSMSGGLSFSSYNEQFF
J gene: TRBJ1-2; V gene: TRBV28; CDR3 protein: CASSLIGQGGYTF
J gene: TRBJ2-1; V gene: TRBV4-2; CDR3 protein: CASTRDYSSYNEQFF
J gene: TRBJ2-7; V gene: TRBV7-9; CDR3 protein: CASSESGGPSYEQYF
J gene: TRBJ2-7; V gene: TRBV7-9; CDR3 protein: CASSLGANEQYF
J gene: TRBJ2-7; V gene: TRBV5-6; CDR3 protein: CASSFSGTGTYEQYF
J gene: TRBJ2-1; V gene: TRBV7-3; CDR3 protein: CASSKTTGSSYNEQFF
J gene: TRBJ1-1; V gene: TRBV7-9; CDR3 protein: CASSLSTGGAFF
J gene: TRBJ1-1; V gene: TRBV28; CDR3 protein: CASSLLDRNTEAFF
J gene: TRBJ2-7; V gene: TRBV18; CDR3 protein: CASSPELALLVSGQYF
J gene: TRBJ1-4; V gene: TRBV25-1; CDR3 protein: CASSAPWSEKLFF
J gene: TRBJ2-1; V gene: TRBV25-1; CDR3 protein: CASTRPGSYNEQFF
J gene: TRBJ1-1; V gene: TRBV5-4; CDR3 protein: CASSHTGSTEAFF
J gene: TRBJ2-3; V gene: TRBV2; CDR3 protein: CASSDRGRPTQYF
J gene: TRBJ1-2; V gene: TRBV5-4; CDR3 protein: CASREGLAGGTYGYTF
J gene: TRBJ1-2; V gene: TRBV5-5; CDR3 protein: CASSWTDTSNYGYTF
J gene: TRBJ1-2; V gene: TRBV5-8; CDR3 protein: CASSSTVAYGYTF
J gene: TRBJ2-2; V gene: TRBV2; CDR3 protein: CASSTQGVGELFF
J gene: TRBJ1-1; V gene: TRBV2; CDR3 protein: CASSRTGITEAFF
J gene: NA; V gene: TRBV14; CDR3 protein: CASSQLPSYEQYF
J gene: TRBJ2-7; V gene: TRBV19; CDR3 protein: CASGKAPYEQYF
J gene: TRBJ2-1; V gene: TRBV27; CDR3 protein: CASSPGTLGNEQFF
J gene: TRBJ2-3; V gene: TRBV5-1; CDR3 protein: CASKTGITDTQYF
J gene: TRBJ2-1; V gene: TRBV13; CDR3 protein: CASSRRTSASYNEQFF
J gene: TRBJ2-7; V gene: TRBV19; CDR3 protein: CASSILLAGELHEQYF
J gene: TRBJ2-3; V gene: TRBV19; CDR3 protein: CASSRQGSTDTQYF
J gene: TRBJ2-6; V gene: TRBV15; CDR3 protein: CATSRTNPAGANVLTF
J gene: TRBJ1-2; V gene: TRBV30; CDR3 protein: CAWSDGYGYTF
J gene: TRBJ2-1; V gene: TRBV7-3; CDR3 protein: CASSPLRTGRNEQFF
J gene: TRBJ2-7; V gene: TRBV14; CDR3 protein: CASSQARGGEQYF
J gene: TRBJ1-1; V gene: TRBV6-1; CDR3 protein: CASSEAQRTEAFF
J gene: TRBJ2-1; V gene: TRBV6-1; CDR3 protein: CASRALAGGHNEQFF
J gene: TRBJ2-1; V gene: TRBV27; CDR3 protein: CASSPGLAGVRQFF
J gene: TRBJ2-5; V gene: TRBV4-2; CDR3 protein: CASSQAASQETQYF
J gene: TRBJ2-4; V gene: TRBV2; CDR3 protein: CASSDGPKNIQYF